The TCR beta chain under discussion was sequenced for a study of T cells in Graves' hyperthyroidism and ophthalmopathy. This clonotype was detected many times. Trimming cost V 6 bases and J 0 bases, with 9 bases left between them. Per the germline V gene, CDR1 is SQVTM and CDR2 is ANQGSEA. This CDR3 contains 13 residues. Using RNA transcripts as the source, TCR beta CDR3 regions were amplified. The HTBI primer set served for first-round RT-PCR of the TCR CDR3. TCRdb re-called the multiplex PCR reads with MiXCR, one entry per CDR3 protein. This table has around 620,000 distinct CDR3 sequences, around 45% appearing once.

Material: peripheral blood or thyroid tissue (not recorded which). The genes are TRBV29-1 and TRBJ1-3; D unclear. This receptor was taken from an adult woman with Graves' disease, either hyperthyroidism or ophthalmopathy (not recorded which). CDR3 sequence reads: CSVMGSSGNTIYF. The DNA of the CDR3 is TGCAGCGTAATGGGGAGCTCTGGAAACACCATATATTTT.